The clone carrying this TCR beta chain was seen a handful of times. Antigen specificity is unknown. This entry belongs to a study of T-cell memory formation after mild COVID-19. From germline, CDR1 is SQVTM and CDR2 ANQGSEA. The CDR3 has 15 amino acids. J was trimmed by 3 bases and V by 7 bases; bases with no gene match: 14. Study-level findings and limits: Later expanders leaned CD4+, whereas day 15 to 85 contracting clones were balanced CD4/CD8. Contracting clones localized mainly to CM and EM when CD4+ and mainly to EMRA when CD8+.

Each CDR3 protein is one row after TCRdb ran MiXCR on the 5' RACE reads. This table has tens of thousands of distinct CDR3 sequences, 10% to 15% appearing once. V gene TRBV29-1 combines with J gene TRBJ2-7, with 8 nucleotides matching TRBD1. This sequence was found in an adult woman who had mild COVID-19 (a few samples of this study predate the infection). Cell type and time point are not known. Sequenced input: PBMCs or a T cell subset sorted from them (not recorded which). CDR3 residues: CSATGTGVSFYEQYF. The CDR3 nucleotides read TGCAGCGCTACCGGGACAGGAGTTTCGTTCTACGAGCAGTACTTC.